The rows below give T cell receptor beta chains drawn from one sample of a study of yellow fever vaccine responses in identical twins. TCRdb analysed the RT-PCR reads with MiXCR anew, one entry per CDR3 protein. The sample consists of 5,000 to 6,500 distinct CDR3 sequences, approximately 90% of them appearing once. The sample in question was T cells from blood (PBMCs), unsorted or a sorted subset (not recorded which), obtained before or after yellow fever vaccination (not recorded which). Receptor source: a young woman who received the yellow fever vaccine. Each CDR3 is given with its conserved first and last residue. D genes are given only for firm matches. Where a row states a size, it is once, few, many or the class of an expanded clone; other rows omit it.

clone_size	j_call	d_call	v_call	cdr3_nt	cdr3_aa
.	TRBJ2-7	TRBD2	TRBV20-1	TGCAGTGCTAAACCCCCCGGCGGGGGGTCCTACGAGCAGTACTTC	CSAKPPGGGSYEQYF
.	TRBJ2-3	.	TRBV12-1	TGTGCCAGCAGAAGAGGAGGGACTAGCGGGGGCACAGATACGCAGTATTTT	CASRRGGTSGGTDTQYF
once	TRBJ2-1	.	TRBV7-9	TGTGCCAGCAGCTTAGTCGCCGGTCCGGAGCAGTTCTTC	CASSLVAGPEQFF
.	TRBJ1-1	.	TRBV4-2	TGTGCCAGCAGCGAACAGGGTATGAACACTGAAGCTTTCTTT	CASSEQGMNTEAFF
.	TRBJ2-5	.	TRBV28	TGTGCCAGCAGTCACACACGAATACAAGAGACCCAGTACTTC	CASSHTRIQETQYF
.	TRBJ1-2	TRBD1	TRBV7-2	TGTGCCAGCAGCTTACCCCAGGACAGGGCCGATGGCTACACCTTC	CASSLPQDRADGYTF
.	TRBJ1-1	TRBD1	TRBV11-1	TGTGCCAGCAGCACCCGACAGGGGGCGAATACTGAAGCTTTCTTT	CASSTRQGANTEAFF
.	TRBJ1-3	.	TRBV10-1	TGCGCCAGCAGTGAGTCTCTCAGGGCTGGAAACACCATATATTTT	CASSESLRAGNTIYF
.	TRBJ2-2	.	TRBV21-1	TGTGCCAGCGCTAGTCCCCAGGGGTGGAGCACCGGGGAGCTGTTTTTT	CASASPQGWSTGELFF
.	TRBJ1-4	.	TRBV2	TGTGCCAGCAAGCCGGATATTAATGAAAAACTGTTTTTT	CASKPDINEKLFF
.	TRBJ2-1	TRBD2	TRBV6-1	TGTGCCAGCCTAATAGCGGGAGGAGGCAATGAGCAGTTCTTC	CASLIAGGGNEQFF
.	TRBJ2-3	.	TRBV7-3	TGTTCCAGCAGCTTAATGAAAGGGACAGATACGCAGTATTTT	CSSSLMKGTDTQYF
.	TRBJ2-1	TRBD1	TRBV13	TGTGCCAGCAGGGTCCGAGGGACAGGGGGCTACAATGAGCAGTTCTTC	CASRVRGTGGYNEQFF
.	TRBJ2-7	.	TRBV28	TGTGCCAGCAGTATAGTAGGGTACGACGACGAGCAGTACTTC	CASSIVGYDDEQYF
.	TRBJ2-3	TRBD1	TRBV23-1	TGCGCCAGCAGTTTATCCGACAGGGAGCCCACGATATGCATCACAGATACGCAGTATTTT	CASSLSDREPTICITDTQYF
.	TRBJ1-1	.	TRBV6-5	TGTGCCAGCAGTTACACGGCGGGGTCTGAAGCTTTCTTT	CASSYTAGSEAFF
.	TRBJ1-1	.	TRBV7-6	TGTGCCAGCAGCTTAATCAGGGGCACTGAAGCTTTCTTT	CASSLIRGTEAFF
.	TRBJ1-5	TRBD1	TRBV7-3	TGTGCCAGCAGCCAGGGGGTCAGTGGACAGCATTTT	CASSQGVSGQHF
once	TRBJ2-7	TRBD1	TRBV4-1	TGCGCCAGCAGCCAAGAAGACAGGGCCTACGAGCAGTACTTC	CASSQEDRAYEQYF
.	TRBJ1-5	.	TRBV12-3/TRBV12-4	TGTGCCAGCAGTTCCAGGATTAGTCAGCCCCAGCATTTT	CASSSRISQPQHF
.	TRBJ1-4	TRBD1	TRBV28	TGTGCCAGCAGGCCACCGGGACAGGGGTGGGATGGTGAAAAACTGTTTTTT	CASRPPGQGWDGEKLFF
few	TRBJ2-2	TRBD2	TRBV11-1	TGTGCCAGCAGCTCTTTAGCGGGGGGCCGGTCCGGGGAGCTGTTTTTT	CASSSLAGGRSGELFF
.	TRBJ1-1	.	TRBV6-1	TGTGCCAGCAGCCCCAGGGGAATGAACACTGAAGCTTTCTTT	CASSPRGMNTEAFF
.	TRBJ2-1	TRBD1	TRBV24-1	TGTGCCACGGGGACAGGGGACAGCAATGAGCAGTTCTTC	CATGTGDSNEQFF
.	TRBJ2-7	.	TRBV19	TGTGCCAGTAGTATACAACAGAACTACGAGCAGTACTTC	CASSIQQNYEQYF
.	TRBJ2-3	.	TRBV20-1	TGCAGTGCTAGAGATCCCCTCGACGGGTCGAGCACAGATACGCAGTATTTT	CSARDPLDGSSTDTQYF
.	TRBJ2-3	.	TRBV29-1	TGCAGCGTTGAGAAGGGCACAGATACGCAGTATTTT	CSVEKGTDTQYF
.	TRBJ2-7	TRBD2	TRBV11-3	TGTGCCAGCAGCTTAGATAGCGGGTCCCGCTACGAGCAGTACTTC	CASSLDSGSRYEQYF
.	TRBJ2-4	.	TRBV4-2	TGTGCCAGCAGCCAAGAATGGGGGGAGGCCAAAAACATTCAGTACTTC	CASSQEWGEAKNIQYF
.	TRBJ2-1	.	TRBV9	TGTGCCAGCAGCCCCCCGCGTTTCAATGAGCAGTTCTTC	CASSPPRFNEQFF
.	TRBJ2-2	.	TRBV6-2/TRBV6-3	TGTGCCAGCAACCTTCGGAACACCGGGGAGCTGTTTTTT	CASNLRNTGELFF
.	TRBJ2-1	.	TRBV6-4	TGTGCCAGCAGTGACGGACCGGCGGCCAATGAGCAGTTCTTC	CASSDGPAANEQFF
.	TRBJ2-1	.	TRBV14	TGTGCCAGCAGCCAATACAATGAGCAGTTCTTC	CASSQYNEQFF
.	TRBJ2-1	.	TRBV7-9	TGTGCCAGCAGCTTAGGGCGGGTTTGGGAAAGCTCCTACAATGAGCAGTTCTTC	CASSLGRVWESSYNEQFF
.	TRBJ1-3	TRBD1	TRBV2	TGTGCCAGCAGTGAAGGGACAGGGATGTACACCATATATTTT	CASSEGTGMYTIYF
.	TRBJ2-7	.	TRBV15	TGTGCCACCAGCACACGAGGCGACGGAGCCTACGAGCAGTACTTC	CATSTRGDGAYEQYF
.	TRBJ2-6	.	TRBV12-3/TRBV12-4	TGTGCCAGCAGTTTTCGGGGGGCCAACGTCCTGACTTTC	CASSFRGANVLTF
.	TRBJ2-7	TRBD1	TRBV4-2	TGTGCCAGCAGCCGACAGGGAAACTCCTACGAGCAGTACTTC	CASSRQGNSYEQYF
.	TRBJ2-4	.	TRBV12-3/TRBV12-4	TGTGCCAGCAGTTTCCAGGGAAAAAACATTCAGTACTTC	CASSFQGKNIQYF
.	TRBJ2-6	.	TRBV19	TGTGCCAGTAGTATTGGAGGGACTGGGGCCAACGTCCTGACTTTC	CASSIGGTGANVLTF
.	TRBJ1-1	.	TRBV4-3	TGCGCCAGCAGCCAAGATCCCCCGCAGCTGAACACTGAAGCTTTCTTT	CASSQDPPQLNTEAFF
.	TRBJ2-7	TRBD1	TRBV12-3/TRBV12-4	TGTGCCAGCAGTACCCCGGGACAGGGAGGATTCAGCGAGCAGTACTTC	CASSTPGQGGFSEQYF
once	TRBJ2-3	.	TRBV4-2	TGTGCCAGCAGCCCGAGGGGGGGCTTCACAGATACGCAGTATTTT	CASSPRGGFTDTQYF
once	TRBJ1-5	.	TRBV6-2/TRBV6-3	TGTGCCAGCAGTTACTATCGGGCAGGAGGATATAGCAATCAGCCCCAGCATTTT	CASSYYRAGGYSNQPQHF
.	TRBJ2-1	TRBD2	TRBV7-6	TGTGCCAGCAGCCCGGGGGGTAGGGCGGAGATTTACAATGAGCAGTTCTTC	CASSPGGRAEIYNEQFF
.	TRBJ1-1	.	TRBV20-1	TGCAGTGCCTCCGTCGGGGCGGGGAACACTGAAGCTTTCTTT	CSASVGAGNTEAFF
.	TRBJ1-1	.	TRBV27	TGTGCCAGCAGTCCCTCAATGAACACTGAAGCTTTCTTT	CASSPSMNTEAFF
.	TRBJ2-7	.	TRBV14	TGTGCCAGCAGCCAAGCAAGGGTTGTACCCCAGTGGGAGCAGTACTTC	CASSQARVVPQWEQYF
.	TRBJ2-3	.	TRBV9	TGTGCCAGCAGCGTAGCGGGGGATATTAGCACAGATACGCAGTATTTT	CASSVAGDISTDTQYF
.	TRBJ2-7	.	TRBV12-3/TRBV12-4	TGTGCCAGCAGTTTAAGCCACGAGCAGTACTTC	CASSLSHEQYF
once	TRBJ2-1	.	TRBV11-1	TGTGCCAGCATTTCGGGCTCGTTCAATGAGCAGTTCTTC	CASISGSFNEQFF
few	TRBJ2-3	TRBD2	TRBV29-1	TGCAGCGCGACGGGACTAGCGGTAGCAGATACGCAGTATTTT	CSATGLAVADTQYF
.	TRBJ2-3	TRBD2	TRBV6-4	TGTGCCAGCAGTGACAGCGGGGGGGCCACAGATACGCAGTATTTT	CASSDSGGATDTQYF
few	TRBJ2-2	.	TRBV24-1	TGTGCCACCAAACTAGGTTCGGCCACCGGGGAGCTGTTTTTT	CATKLGSATGELFF
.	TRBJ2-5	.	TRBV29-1	TGCAGCGTTGTGTTCGGGGGAGAGACCCAGTACTTC	CSVVFGGETQYF